This paragraph covers one T cell receptor (beta chain) sequence. The target antigen is unknown. The unexposed donors gave CD4+ T cells in about 2011-2018, prior to COVID-19. Isolation of CD4+ T cells took place after about 9 days in culture. Testing used SARS-CoV-2 S/N and four cold-coronavirus spikes on unexposed-donor CD4+ T cells, cells permitting. CDR3 length equals 11 residues. V lost 6 bases, J lost 2 bases, and 3 bases lay in between. Germline V gives CDR1 KGHSH, CDR2 LQKENI. The assay was immunoSEQ multiplex PCR, and TCRdb's table has in-frame clones only and misses some. The sample records 20,000 or so clones, about 70% being singletons. The data originate from a study of CD4 T cells in relation to SARS-CoV-2 and coronaviruses. Overall study context: PBMCs were cultured with antigen for less than twelve days before TCR beta sequencing. The HLA restriction of the shared crossreactive spike epitopes was mapped. Negative control cultures got HIV-1 Nef peptides or no peptide.

The V and J genes are TRBV18 and TRBJ2-3, with D unresolved. The clonotype comes from a human donor in good health. The sequencing input was CD4+ T cells from PBMCs, cultured in vitro. The CDR3 spells CASSTTDTQYF. In DNA form, the CDR3 reads TGTGCCAGCTCCACCACAGATACGCAGTATTTT.